This TCR beta chain was captured in a study of control samples from healthy donors and cancer patients. This CDR3 spans 13 amino acids. CDR1 is MNHEY, CDR2 SMNVEV, per germline (reference sequence). V was trimmed by 6 bases and J by 3 bases, leaving 11 bases between them. TCRdb's table, derived via immunoSEQ multiplex PCR, lists solely in-frame clones and lacks some. The sample holds roughly 450,000 clones; more than 80% are singletons and the top ten take just under 6.5%. The TCR comes from a man aged 35 to 55 with head and neck cancer. The rearrangement joins TRBV27 to TRBJ1-1; TRBD1 might be the D (5 bases). Sequencing was performed on PBMCs. The CDR3 protein is CASRGGVDTEAFF. The CDR3 region has the DNA TGTGCCAGCAGAGGAGGGGTGGACACTGAAGCTTTCTTT.